The 19 T cell receptor beta chains reported below all come from one sample, sequenced in a study of T cell responses to AZD1222 COVID-19 vaccine. Libraries were prepared by immunoSEQ multiplex PCR; TCRdb keeps only in-frame clonotypes and omits some of them. The sample shows around 110,000 clones, approximately 85% of them seen only once. This sample comprised peripheral blood, obtained on day 0 of MenACWY control vaccination. These receptors originate from an adult in good health.

The chain couples TRBV5-6 to TRBJ1-2; possible D gene TRBD1, 6 bases. V lost 2 bases and J lost 8, with 19 bases in between. This CDR3 is built from 15 residues. Looked up from germline, CDR1 is SGHDT and CDR2 is YYEEEE. In DNA, the CDR3 is TGTGCCAGCAGCTTTTGGGAGATCCGGGGGGCCGGCTACACCTTC. Translating it yields CASSFWEIRGAGYTF.

The chain joins TRBV5-1 to TRBJ1-6; a possible D gene is TRBD1 (5 bases). Germline V CDR1 and CDR2: SGHRS, YFSETQ. V was shortened by 0 bases and J by 7 bases, with 11 bases between the two germline ends. The CDR3 contains 15 residues. The CDR3, as DNA: TGCGCCAGCAGCTTGGAGGGACGGACCAATTCACCCCTCCACTTT. Translated: CASSLEGRTNSPLHF.

V is TRBV28 and J is TRBJ2-5, with 12 bases matching TRBD2. Germline V gives CDR1 MDHEN, CDR2 SYDVKM. Trimming removed 5 bases from V and 4 bases from J; junction bases left unmatched: 2. The CDR3 covers 14 residues. This CDR3 reads CASSPTSGRETQYF. In nucleotides, the CDR3 is TGTGCCAGCAGTCCGACTAGCGGGAGAGAGACCCAGTACTTC.

The chain is built from TRBV11-2 and TRBJ2-7, with a weak D call TRBD1 (5 bases). Trimming pared 5 bases from V and 6 bases from J, leaving 20 bases between. CDR1 is SGHAT and CDR2 is FQNNGV in the germline V gene. This CDR3 is 15 amino acids long. The CDR3 nucleotides read TGTGCCAGCAGCCCCGAGATCAGGGAAAAAACCGAGCAGTACTTC. Translated, it gives CASSPEIREKTEQYF.

Here the CDR3 reads CASSQGTNTEAFF. DNA for the CDR3: TGTGCCAGCAGCCAAGGTACGAACACTGAAGCTTTCTTT. V usage is TRBV14 and J usage is TRBJ1-1, with unresolved D. This CDR3 comprises 13 residues. Germline V lookup: CDR1 SGHDN, CDR2 FVKESK. With 1 base removed from V and 1 base from J, the gap between germline ends came to 4 bases.

J is TRBJ1-6 and V is TRBV7-6; a possible D gene is TRBD1 (6 bases). The germline CDR1 and CDR2 sequences are SGHVS and FNYEAQ. The V and J ends lost 5 bases and 9 bases respectively, with 17 bases between them. There are 15 residues in the CDR3. The DNA of the CDR3 is TGTGCCAGCAGCCCGGTGACAGGAGGAAGTTCACCCCTCCACTTT. Protein product: CASSPVTGGSSPLHF.

The CDR3 DNA is TGTGCCAGCAGTTTAGGCCGGACAGACATTAATGAAAAACTGTTTTTT. The encoded protein is CASSLGRTDINEKLFF. The rearrangement uses TRBV28 and TRBJ1-4; D perhaps matches TRBD1 (6 bases). With 2 bases removed from V and 4 bases from J, the gap between germline ends came to 14 bases. The germline CDR1 and CDR2 sequences are MDHEN and SYDVKM. This CDR3 spans 16 amino acids.

This clone was counted a single time. This sequence joins TRBV27 and TRBJ1-4; 9 bases agree with TRBD1. J was trimmed by 3 bases and V by 4 bases; bases with no gene match: 3. Germline CDR1 MNHEY, CDR2 SMNVEV (reference sequence). The CDR3 loop spans 15 amino acids. CDR3 loop: CASSSWDRANEKLFF. The DNA of the CDR3 is TGTGCCAGCAGTTCCTGGGACAGGGCTAATGAAAAACTGTTTTTT.

This chain connects TRBV11-2 to TRBJ1-6; weak D call: TRBD1 (6 bases). Germline loops: CDR1 SGHAT, CDR2 FQNNGV. CDR3 length equals 18 residues. V lost 2 bases to trimming and J lost 6 bases, with 20 bases between them. This chain's CDR3 is CASSLTIGQLRGNSPLHF. The CDR3 DNA follows: TGTGCCAGCAGCTTAACGATCGGACAGTTAAGGGGTAATTCACCCCTCCACTTT.

This clone is a singleton in its sample. The chain is built from TRBV18 and TRBJ1-4; 11 bases align to TRBD1. V lost 1 base to trimming and J lost 9 bases; unmatched junction nucleotides: 4. This CDR3 has 15 residues. Germline CDR1 is KGHSH and CDR2 is LQKENI. The CDR3 reads CASSPLGTGGQKLFF. The CDR3, as DNA: TGTGCCAGCTCACCACTTGGGACAGGGGGTCAAAAACTGTTTTTT.

The chain joins TRBV15 to TRBJ2-1; D is undetermined. This CDR3 region has 12 residues. The germline V and J ends were trimmed by 0 bases and 9 bases, with 6 bases remaining between them. The V gene's germline CDR1 is LNHNV and CDR2 YYDKDF (reference sequence). CDR3 nucleotide sequence: TGTGCCACCAGCAGAGATTGGGGTGAGCAGTTCTTC. It yields the protein CATSRDWGEQFF.

The chain couples TRBV6-5 to TRBJ2-1; 7 nucleotides line up with TRBD1. V shed 5 bases and J 1 base; nucleotides not matched to a gene: 5. Germline CDR1 MNHEY, CDR2 SVGAGI. CDR3 size: 15 residues. CDR3 nucleotides: TGTGCCAGCAGTAGGGACAGATCATCCTACAATGAGCAGTTCTTC. Amino acid sequence: CASSRDRSSYNEQFF.

V is TRBV2 and J is TRBJ2-3; the D is unclear. CDR1 and CDR2 from the germline V gene are SNHLY and FYNNEI. Trimming took 6 bases from V and 1 from J, leaving 14 bases between them. This CDR3 region has 15 residues. The CDR3 DNA reads TGTGCCAGCAGGTCGGCCCAACGCCGCACAGATACGCAGTATTTT. Its protein is CASRSAQRRTDTQYF.

The V and J genes are TRBV7-2 and TRBJ1-2; the D is unclear. Trimming cost V 5 bases and J 0 bases, with 13 bases left between them. CDR1 SGHTA and CDR2 FQGNSA come from the germline V gene. This CDR3 comprises 15 residues. CDR3 sequence reads: CASSPFLGSNYGYTF. The CDR3 DNA follows: TGTGCCAGCAGCCCTTTTTTGGGGTCTAACTATGGCTACACCTTC.

The chain has TRBV9 and TRBJ2-3; the D is unclear. V dropped 3 bases and J dropped 7 bases, with 15 bases sitting between them. The CDR3 has 14 amino acids. Germline CDR1 is SGDLS and CDR2 is YYNGEE. CDR3 sequence: CASSAEYVSNTQYF. Written as DNA, the CDR3 is TGTGCCAGCAGCGCAGAGTACGTCTCAAATACGCAGTATTTT.

The chain employs TRBV18 and TRBJ2-5; tentatively, D is TRBD1 (6 bases). This CDR3 is 13 amino acids long. In germline, CDR1 is KGHSH, CDR2 LQKENI. V lost 5 bases to trimming and J lost 5 bases, with 12 bases between them. The CDR3 DNA reads TGTGCCAGCTCATCCACTGACAGGGAGACCCAGTACTTC. Amino acids: CASSSTDRETQYF.

This clone was seen a few times. V gene TRBV5-4 combines with J gene TRBJ2-3; weak D call: TRBD2 (6 bases). The CDR3 totals 16 residues. Germline-derived CDR1 and CDR2 are SGHNT and YYREEE (reference sequence). V was pared by 4 bases and J by 2 bases, with 17 bases between. The CDR3 protein is CASSIPAGGITDTQYF. The CDR3 nucleotides read TGTGCCAGCAGCATACCAGCGGGCGGAATCACAGATACGCAGTATTTT.

This chain connects TRBV3-1 (or the pseudogene TRBV3-2) to TRBJ2-5; 10 positions agree with TRBD2. The CDR3 consists of 16 residues. Germline trimming cut 1 base from V and 4 bases from J; bases unmatched to any gene: 6. Germline V gene sequence: CDR1 LGHDT, CDR2 YNNKEL (reference sequence). For the CDR3, the DNA is TGTGCCAGCAGCCAAGTTCGAGCGGGGGGGCGAGAGACCCAGTACTTC. It is translated as CASSQVRAGGRETQYF.

The chain joins TRBV7-9 to TRBJ1-1; TRBD1 might be the D (6 bases). V lost 3 bases, J lost 5 bases, and 10 bases lay in between. Germline lookup yields CDR1 SEHNR and CDR2 FQNEAQ (reference sequence). This CDR3 is 13 amino acids long. For the CDR3, the DNA is TGTGCCAGCAGCTTGGGGGGCATGACTGAAGCTTTCTTT. Translated: CASSLGGMTEAFF.